These T cell receptor beta chains were read from a single sample in a study of T cells in Graves' hyperthyroidism and ophthalmopathy. TCRdb fed the multiplex PCR reads into MiXCR, producing one record per CDR3 protein. This table has fewer than 450,000 distinct CDR3 sequences, about 17% appearing once. Sequenced sample: blood. Every receptor here comes from a woman aged 25 to 39 with Graves' hyperthyroidism that later progressed to Graves' ophthalmopathy. The CDR3 runs from the conserved cysteine through the conserved F or W.

j_call v_call cdr3_aa
TRBJ2-5 TRBV25-1 CASSTRDRGSVTQYF
TRBJ2-1 TRBV24-1 CATSDSPSPIDPYNEQFF
TRBJ1-1 TRBV2 CASSFGWPEAFF
TRBJ1-1 TRBV18 CASTPGTDPNTEAFF
TRBJ1-1 TRBV6-1 CASRDHGNTEAFF
TRBJ2-7 TRBV27 CASGTSGVYEQYF
TRBJ1-2 TRBV5-4 CASSYRVDGYTF
TRBJ2-7 TRBV3-1 CASSQTEYEQYF
TRBJ2-4 TRBV29-1 CSATGGMLAKNIQYF
TRBJ2-7 TRBV19 CASSPGQTPFGQYF
TRBJ2-7 TRBV20-1 CSAYKAGLEPYEQYF
TRBJ2-7 TRBV20-1 CSASSSSGGYLEQYF
TRBJ2-3 TRBV11-2 CASSLDPDLSTDTQYF
TRBJ1-2 TRBV27 CASSLGGGYTF
TRBJ2-5 TRBV27 CARLQGCVEVQETQYF
TRBJ1-5 TRBV20-1 CSARDTGDSNQPQHF
TRBJ2-2 TRBV25-1 CASSAQGELAGELFF
TRBJ1-2 TRBV3-1 CASSQDGRFTGPGYTF
TRBJ2-1 TRBV28 CASSLSTREQFF
TRBJ2-1 TRBV27 CASSTRGDRAYNEQFF